This T cell receptor (beta chain) was captured by sequencing in a study of blood T cells in healthy people across ages. For the study at large: About one barcoded beta molecule per two T cells was captured by template switching.

Then a second PCR, running roughly 6 to 12 cycles, was carried out with a sample-barcoded 5' primer and a J-beta primer mix. Each CDR3 protein is one row after TCRdb ran MiXCR on the 5' RACE reads. Here the sample spans about 970,000 distinct CDR3 sequences, about 51% being singletons. The V gene lost 6 bases and the J gene lost 5 bases, with 11 bases spanning the gap. Germline V gene lookup returns CDR1 DFQATT and CDR2 SNEGSKA (reference sequence). This CDR3 has 13 residues. Study results and caveats: Since the PBMCs were unsorted, naive and antigen-experienced cells could not be conclusively compared. Older individuals had lower TCR beta diversity per million T cells (the decline was roughly linear).

Points on this clonotype: What it binds is unknown.

The gene calls are TRBV20-1 and TRBJ1-6; D remains ambiguous. Input material: blood. The sequence was obtained from a woman in her sixties in good health. Here the CDR3 DNA reads TGCAGTGCCGTGGGGATAAATAATTCACCCCTCCACTTT. It translates to CSAVGINNSPLHF.